The 15 T cell receptor beta chains given below trace back to one sample, sequenced in a study of graft-versus-host responses after intestinal transplantation. The repertoire was sequenced with immunoSEQ multiplex PCR; TCRdb's copy has only in-frame clones and lacks some. Of roughly 53,000 clones listed, around 90% are singletons. The sample consisted of PBMCs, taken 650 to 680 days after intestinal transplant. These TCRs come from a human patient who received an intestinal transplant, so some T cells may come from the graft donor.

The chain employs TRBV19 and TRBJ2-7, with D unresolved. Trimming removed 4 bases at V and 0 bases at J, with 10 bases between. The CDR3 has 14 residues. Germline V gene sequence: CDR1 LNHDA, CDR2 SQIVND (reference sequence). The CDR3 region is CASSKGSRSYEQYF. The CDR3 DNA reads TGTGCCAGTAGTAAGGGAAGCCGCTCCTACGAGCAGTACTTC.

This clone was seen a few times. The CDR3 reads CASSESGLNSPLHF. In nucleotides, the CDR3 is TGTGCCAGCAGTGAATCGGGGCTTAATTCACCCCTCCACTTT. The chain combines TRBV25-1 with TRBJ1-6; D may be TRBD1 (5 bases). Germline V gives CDR1 MGHDK, CDR2 SYGVNS. This CDR3 spans 14 amino acids. Trimming took 1 base from V and 6 from J, leaving 7 bases between them.

The chain links TRBV6-1 to TRBJ2-3; no clear D gene. Germline CDR1 is MNHNS and CDR2 is SASEGT. The CDR3 has 14 amino acids. Trimming cost V 6 bases and J 5 bases, with 15 bases left between them. The CDR3 sequence: CASRSGHTVDTQYF. CDR3 in DNA: TGTGCCAGCAGATCGGGCCATACAGTAGATACGCAGTATTTT.

The CDR3 sequence: CASSPAGGLNEKLFF. CDR3 DNA: TGTGCCAGCAGCCCTGCTGGGGGCTTGAATGAAAAACTGTTTTTT. The chain recombines TRBV7-9 with TRBJ1-4, with D possibly matching TRBD1 (6 bases). V dropped 5 bases and J dropped 5 bases, with 15 bases sitting between them. Per germline, CDR1 SEHNR and CDR2 FQNEAQ (reference sequence). This CDR3 has 15 residues. Based on the CDR3 plus reference TRBV7-9 and TRBJ1-4, the full variable domain is DTGVSQNPRHKITKRGQNVTFRCDPISEHNRLYWYRQTLGQGPEFLTYFQNEAQLEKSRLLSDRFSAERPKGSFSTLEIQRTEQGDSAMYLCASSPAGGLNEKLFFGSGTQLSVL.

The J gene is TRBJ1-2, the V gene TRBV11-3; D perhaps matches TRBD1 (5 bases). Per the germline V gene, CDR1 is SGHNT and CDR2 is YENEEA. V lost 1 base and J 4 bases, leaving 10 bases between the germline ends. The CDR3 extends over 14 amino acids. CDR3 DNA: TGTGCCAGCAGCTTAGGGGGACGCACCTATGGCTACACCTTC. Residues: CASSLGGRTYGYTF.

The gene calls are TRBV9 and TRBJ2-7; TRBD1 aligns across 9 bases. The trim removed 4 bases at V and 6 bases at J, leaving 5 bases unmatched. Germline V gives CDR1 SGDLS, CDR2 YYNGEE. This CDR3 has 13 amino acids. The CDR3 loop is CASSPRTGAEQYF. In DNA, the CDR3 is TGTGCCAGCAGCCCCCGGACAGGGGCCGAGCAGTACTTC.

This chain uses TRBV6-5 with TRBJ1-5, with 9 bases fitting TRBD1. The ends lost 5 bases at V and 5 bases at J; junction bases unmatched: 4. Looked up from germline, CDR1 is MNHEY and CDR2 is SVGAGI. This CDR3 has 14 residues. As DNA, the CDR3 is TGTGCCAGCAGTCTAACAGGGGGCCATCAGCCCCAGCATTTT. It translates to CASSLTGGHQPQHF.

This chain joins TRBV6-1 and TRBJ2-1, with D maybe TRBD1 (5 bases). This CDR3 region has 19 residues. V shed 1 base and J shed 1 base, with 20 bases lying between them. Germline values: CDR1 MNHNS, CDR2 SASEGT. The DNA for the CDR3 is TGTGCCAGCAGTGAAGGGTTCCCCATCAGGGATTTTTCCTACAATGAGCAGTTCTTC. Its protein product is CASSEGFPIRDFSYNEQFF.

The sample holds a few counts of this clone. CDR3 coding DNA: TGTGCCAGCAGCGTAGAAGGGACAGGGGGAGAAGCTTTCTTT. Its protein is CASSVEGTGGEAFF. The rearrangement links TRBV9 to TRBJ1-1; 11 bases agree with TRBD1. CDR1 is SGDLS, CDR2 YYNGEE, per germline. This CDR3 is 14 amino acids long. Losses at the gene ends were 0 bases for V and 8 bases for J; bases not matched to a gene: 3.

The chain uses TRBV10-2 and TRBJ2-5, with 7 bases fitting TRBD1. Trimming took 5 bases from V and 2 from J; bases not matched to a gene: 2. The V gene's germline CDR1 is WSHSY and CDR2 SAAADI. This CDR3 region has 13 residues. The CDR3 bases are TGCGCCAGCAGTTGGGACAGACAAGAGACCCAGTACTTC. It codes for CASSWDRQETQYF.

The chain couples TRBV7-3 to TRBJ1-1; the D gene is possibly TRBD1 (6 bases). The CDR3 is made up of 15 amino acids. The V end lost 5 bases, the J end lost 1 base, and 14 bases lay between the germline ends. Germline V gene lookup returns CDR1 SGHTA and CDR2 FQGTGA. In DNA form, the CDR3 reads TGTGCCAGCAGCCTTCGACAGGAGAAGAACACTGAAGCTTTCTTT. Its translation is CASSLRQEKNTEAFF.

The chain has TRBV5-1 and TRBJ1-6; the match to TRBD1 covers 10 bases. The V gene end was trimmed by 3 bases and the J gene end by 7 bases; junction bases not matched to a gene: 4. Germline V gene sequence: CDR1 SGHRS, CDR2 YFSETQ. The CDR3 runs to 15 residues. DNA of the CDR3: TGCGCCAGCAGCTGGCGGACAGGGGGAAATTCACCCCTCCACTTT. Protein product: CASSWRTGGNSPLHF.

The chain has TRBV6-1 and TRBJ1-1, with 10 nucleotides matching TRBD1. The V gene's germline CDR1 is MNHNS and CDR2 SASEGT. The junction had 4 bases not matched to a gene; V was cut back by 3 bases and J by 3 bases. This CDR3 has 15 amino acids. The CDR3 loop is CASSDIGTGDTEAFF. As DNA, the CDR3 is TGTGCCAGCAGTGACATCGGGACAGGGGACACTGAAGCTTTCTTT.

This clone was observed once. V is TRBV7-2 and J is TRBJ1-1; 7 nucleotides agree with TRBD1. Losses at the gene ends were 2 bases for V and 0 bases for J; bases not matched to a gene: 9. The germline CDR1 and CDR2 sequences are SGHTA and FQGNSA. This CDR3 spans 17 amino acids. CDR3 coding DNA: TGTGCCAGCAGCTTACGTTTACTGGGACAGATGAACACTGAAGCTTTCTTT. Its protein product is CASSLRLLGQMNTEAFF.

The chain uses TRBV7-3 and TRBJ1-1; D remains ambiguous. Germline V gene lookup returns CDR1 SGHTA and CDR2 FQGTGA. This CDR3 comprises 13 residues. V lost 7 bases, J lost 1 base, and 10 bases lay in between. The CDR3 bases are TGTGCCAGCAAATTAGGACCGAACACTGAAGCTTTCTTT. As protein: CASKLGPNTEAFF.